Following are 30 T cell receptor beta chains from one sample sequenced in a study of blood T cell repertoires in COVID-19. Clones were sequenced by immunoSEQ multiplex PCR, and TCRdb holds only the in-frame ones, with some missing. The sample includes about 77,000 clones, around three quarters of them seen just once. Sequencing used peripheral blood. The receptors were sampled from a woman aged 70 to 79 with acute or convalescent COVID-19.

V usage is TRBV4-1 and J usage is TRBJ2-7, with D possibly TRBD2 on 6 matching bases. The germline V gene has CDR1 MGHRA and CDR2 YSYEKL. There are 14 residues in the CDR3. V was trimmed by 4 bases and J by 1 base, leaving 11 bases between them. CDR3 protein: CASSRDLLSYEQYF. The DNA of the CDR3 is TGCGCCAGCAGCCGGGACTTACTTTCCTACGAGCAGTACTTC.

The V and J genes are TRBV6-4 and TRBJ1-5, with 8 positions matching TRBD1. This CDR3 spans 13 amino acids. J lost 6 bases, V lost 7 bases, and 5 bases had no gene match. Germline V gene lookup returns CDR1 MRHNA and CDR2 SNTAGT. The CDR3 is CASNRQGPQPQHF. In nucleotides, the CDR3 is TGTGCCAGCAATAGACAGGGGCCTCAGCCCCAGCATTTT.

This clone appeared a single time. CDR3 DNA: TGTGCCAGCAGCCGACTTACTAGCGGGGGGGCTGGTGAGCAGTTCTTC. It translates to CASSRLTSGGAGEQFF. This chain links TRBV5-4 with TRBJ2-1, with TRBD2 identical over 13 bases. This CDR3 has 16 amino acids. Trimming at V came to 4 bases and at J to 9 bases, leaving 10 bases not matched to a gene. In germline, CDR1 is SGHNT, CDR2 YYREEE (reference sequence). Filled out from reference TRBV5-4 and TRBJ2-1, the complete variable domain reads ETGVTQSPTHLIKTRGQQVTLRCSSQSGHNTVSWYQQALGQGPQFIFQYYREEENGRGNFPPRFSGLQFPNYSSELNVNALELDDSALYLCASSRLTSGGAGEQFFGPGTRLTVL.

V is TRBV5-1 and J is TRBJ1-2; tentatively, D is TRBD1 (6 bases). V was clipped by 5 bases and J by 0 bases, with 14 bases between them. The CDR3 is 15 residues long. CDR1 is SGHRS, CDR2 YFSETQ, per germline. CDR3 in amino acids: CASRMQGNANYGYTF. Here the CDR3 DNA reads TGCGCCAGCAGAATGCAGGGGAATGCTAACTATGGCTACACCTTC.

The chain couples TRBV10-3 to TRBJ1-2, with 8 bases that match TRBD1. The CDR3 is 13 amino acids. Germline CDR1 is ENHRY and CDR2 is SYGVKD. The ends lost 11 bases at V and 0 bases at J; junction bases unmatched: 5. The DNA for the CDR3 is TGTGCCGCACAGGGGGAAGCTAACTATGGCTACACCTTC. Translation gives CAAQGEANYGYTF.

This clone was detected once. The chain recombines TRBV7-6 with TRBJ2-3; TRBD1 matches at 11 bases. The trim removed 7 bases at V and 0 bases at J, leaving 12 bases unmatched. The CDR3 extends over 18 amino acids. The germline gives CDR1 SGHVS, CDR2 FNYEAQ. The CDR3, as DNA: TGTGCCAGCACCAACGACTGGACAGGGGGCCCTAGCACAGATACGCAGTATTTT. Translation: CASTNDWTGGPSTDTQYF. The full variable domain, in which reference TRBV7-6 and TRBJ2-3 provide the parts outside the CDR3, is GAGVSQSPRYKVTKRGQDVALRCDPISGHVSLYWYRQALGQGPEFLTYFNYEAQQDKSGLPNDRFSAERPEGSISTLTIQRTEQRDSAMYRCASTNDWTGGPSTDTQYFGPGTRLTVL.

In its sample, this clone was seen a few times. The chain carries TRBV5-4 and TRBJ1-2; 12 positions agree with TRBD1. CDR1 SGHNT and CDR2 YYREEE come from the germline V gene (reference sequence). After removal of 4 bases from V and 5 bases from J, the junction contained 9 bases not matched to a gene. The CDR3 is 16 amino acids. The CDR3 sequence: CASSHSGTGGGYGYTF. CDR3 bases: TGTGCCAGCAGCCACTCCGGGACAGGGGGCGGATATGGCTACACCTTC.

The rearrangement links TRBV5-6 to TRBJ2-2; 8 nucleotides match TRBD1. The CDR3 loop spans 16 amino acids. Germline-derived CDR1 and CDR2 are SGHDT and YYEEEE. With 4 bases clipped from V and 6 bases from J, the junction kept 11 bases outside the gene matches. The CDR3 loop reads CASSAWTGFGSGELFF. The CDR3 nucleotides are TGTGCCAGCAGCGCCTGGACAGGGTTTGGTTCCGGGGAGCTGTTTTTT.

This clone occurred once. V usage is TRBV3-1 (or the pseudogene TRBV3-2) and J usage is TRBJ1-2; 8 bases fit TRBD1. The CDR3 is made up of 17 amino acids. With 3 bases clipped from V and 0 bases from J, the junction kept 9 bases outside the gene matches. Germline CDR1 and CDR2: LGHDT and YNNKEL (reference sequence). The chain's CDR3 is CASSHRTGRSTNYGYTF. CDR3 in DNA: TGTGCCAGCAGCCACCGGACAGGGAGGTCTACTAACTATGGCTACACCTTC.

V is TRBV29-1 and J is TRBJ1-2, with a possible D match to TRBD1 (5 bases). Germline V lookup: CDR1 SQVTM, CDR2 ANQGSEA. V lost 7 bases and J 10 bases, leaving 19 bases between the germline ends. The CDR3 has 12 amino acids. The CDR3 DNA is TGCAGCGCCGGTGGTGGGGCCGAGGTCTACACCTTC. It encodes CSAGGGAEVYTF. The full variable domain, in which reference TRBV29-1 and TRBJ1-2 provide the parts outside the CDR3, is SAVISQKPSRDICQRGTSLTIQCQVDSQVTMMFWYRQQPGQSLTLIATANQGSEATYESGFVIDKFPISRPNLTFSTLTVSNMSPEDSSIYLCSAGGGAEVYTFGSGTRLTVV.

The V and J genes are TRBV9 and TRBJ1-4; tentatively, D is TRBD1 (6 bases). The V end lost 0 bases, the J end lost 7 bases, and 10 bases lay between the germline ends. The germline gives CDR1 SGDLS, CDR2 YYNGEE. The CDR3 runs 14 residues. CDR3 protein: CASSVATGTEKLFF. CDR3 sequence (DNA): TGTGCCAGCAGCGTAGCCACAGGGACTGAAAAACTGTTTTTT.

In this sample, this clone turned up a few times. The genes are TRBV19 and TRBJ1-1; 7 bases match TRBD1. The CDR3 runs to 15 residues. V trimming: 3 bases; J trimming: 5 bases; junction bases outside the gene matches: 9. Germline-derived CDR1 and CDR2 are LNHDA and SQIVND (reference sequence). The CDR3 loop is CASSIWSAGGTEAFF. CDR3 DNA sequence: TGTGCCAGTAGTATTTGGTCGGCAGGGGGGACTGAAGCTTTCTTT.

The chain recombines TRBV7-6 with TRBJ1-5; 7 positions agree with TRBD1. The CDR3 is made up of 16 amino acids. Trimming took 0 bases from V and 3 from J; bases not matched to a gene: 5. CDR1 and CDR2 (germline): SGHVS, FNYEAQ. The CDR3: CASSLASGTVNQPQHF. Here the CDR3 DNA reads TGTGCCAGCAGCTTAGCGTCTGGGACAGTCAATCAGCCCCAGCATTTT. The entire variable domain, with the rest obtained from reference TRBV7-6 and TRBJ1-5, is as follows: GAGVSQSPRYKVTKRGQDVALRCDPISGHVSLYWYRQALGQGPEFLTYFNYEAQQDKSGLPNDRFSAERPEGSISTLTIQRTEQRDSAMYRCASSLASGTVNQPQHFGDGTRLSIL.

This clone was picked up a small number of times. The V and J genes are TRBV29-1 and TRBJ1-2; a possible D gene is TRBD1 (5 bases). The germline V and J ends were trimmed by 7 bases and 4 bases, with 16 bases remaining between them. Germline loops: CDR1 SQVTM, CDR2 ANQGSEA. The CDR3 runs 13 residues. The CDR3 spells CSGDLGLGYGYTF. The CDR3 DNA sequence: TGCAGCGGGGACCTAGGACTAGGCTATGGCTACACCTTC.

The J gene is TRBJ1-3, the V gene TRBV4-1; tentative D call: TRBD1 (5 bases). Germline V CDR1 and CDR2: MGHRA, YSYEKL. The CDR3 covers 14 residues. V was shortened by 6 bases and J by 2 bases, with 11 bases between the two germline ends. The CDR3 sequence is CASSRGGPGNTIYF. CDR3 DNA sequence: TGCGCCAGCAGTCGGGGGGGACCTGGAAACACCATATATTTT.

The chain combines TRBV29-1 with TRBJ2-7, with TRBD2 matching over 11 bases. The germline CDR1 and CDR2 sequences are SQVTM and ANQGSEA. Trimming cost V 3 bases and J 1 base; bases outside gene matches: 2. The CDR3 totals 14 residues. The CDR3 spells CSVETSGVSYEQYF. CDR3 DNA sequence: TGCAGCGTTGAGACTAGCGGGGTTTCCTACGAGCAGTACTTC.

The rearrangement joins TRBV4-1 to TRBJ2-5, with D tentatively TRBD2 (5 bases). V lost 5 bases, J lost 4 bases, and 17 bases lay in between. Germline V CDR1 and CDR2: MGHRA, YSYEKL. There are 15 residues in the CDR3. In DNA form, the CDR3 reads TGCGCCAGCAGCGCCCGTGACGGGGTAGGAGAGACCCAGTACTTC. Residues: CASSARDGVGETQYF.

This rearrangement joins TRBV24-1 to TRBJ2-1, with 8 bases matching TRBD2. CDR3 size: 15 residues. Germline lookup yields CDR1 KGHDR and CDR2 SFDVKD. J lost 4 bases, V lost 10 bases, and 11 bases had no gene match. In DNA, the CDR3 is TGTGCCACAGAGGGGCGGCGGGGGGCTTACAATGAGCAGTTCTTC. Its translation is CATEGRRGAYNEQFF.

The J gene is TRBJ2-3, the V gene TRBV9; TRBD1 matches 10 bases. V shed 3 bases, J shed 3 bases, and the junction held 7 bases outside the gene matches. Germline V gene sequence: CDR1 SGDLS, CDR2 YYNGEE. The CDR3 runs to 16 residues. The CDR3 protein is CASSAEGQGRTDTQYF. The CDR3 DNA is TGTGCCAGCAGCGCAGAGGGACAGGGGAGGACAGATACGCAGTATTTT.

The chain carries TRBV13 and TRBJ1-1, with D possibly being TRBD1 (6 bases). CDR1 is PRHDT and CDR2 is FYEKMQ in the germline V gene (reference sequence). V was cut by 1 base and J by 3 bases, with 12 bases left in between. The CDR3 is 15 residues long. As DNA, the CDR3 is TGTGCCAGCAGCTTAGAAGGCAGGGGATACACTGAAGCTTTCTTT. Amino acids: CASSLEGRGYTEAFF.

The rearrangement joins TRBV7-8 to TRBJ1-1, with a possible D match to TRBD1 (6 bases). The V end lost 1 base, the J end lost 0 bases, and 15 bases lay between the germline ends. The germline CDR1 and CDR2 sequences are SGHVS and FQNEAQ. The CDR3 contains 17 residues. CDR3 loop: CASSLGSQGGVNTEAFF. The CDR3, as DNA: TGTGCCAGCAGCTTAGGTTCACAGGGCGGAGTGAACACTGAAGCTTTCTTT.

This chain uses TRBV6-1 with TRBJ1-2; maybe TRBD1 (6 bases). V was trimmed by 6 bases and J by 8 bases, leaving 13 bases between them. The CDR3 spans 12 residues. CDR1 and CDR2 from the germline V gene are MNHNS and SASEGT. In DNA form, the CDR3 reads TGTGCCAGCAGCCGACAGGTTTCCGGCTACACCTTC. As protein: CASSRQVSGYTF.

This clone was counted a single time. J is TRBJ2-2 and V is TRBV19, with TRBD2 matching 12 bases. Per the germline V gene, CDR1 is LNHDA and CDR2 is SQIVND (reference sequence). Trimming cost V 7 bases and J 2 bases; bases outside gene matches: 2. The CDR3 spans 15 residues. The CDR3 is CASTSGGANTGELFF. In DNA form, the CDR3 reads TGTGCCAGTACTAGCGGGGGGGCTAACACCGGGGAGCTGTTTTTT.

The chain has TRBV4-2 and TRBJ2-7, with D possibly matching TRBD2 (5 bases). The CDR3 consists of 14 residues. With 0 bases removed from V and 4 bases from J, the gap between germline ends came to 10 bases. Germline loops: CDR1 LGHNA, CDR2 YNFKEQ. CDR3: CASSQDRRSYEQYF. CDR3 coding DNA: TGTGCCAGCAGCCAAGATAGGAGGTCTTACGAGCAGTACTTC.

The gene calls are TRBV12-3 or TRBV12-4 and TRBJ2-7; D unclear. CDR3 size: 13 residues. V was pared by 5 bases and J by 0 bases, with 8 bases between. The CDR3 sequence is CASSPGNSYEQYF. The CDR3 DNA sequence: TGTGCCAGCAGTCCAGGTAACTCCTACGAGCAGTACTTC.

The chain uses TRBV6-2 or TRBV6-3 and TRBJ1-5; D is unclear. Germline loops: CDR1 MNHEY, CDR2 SVGEGT. CDR3 size: 14 residues. Trimming shortened V by 2 bases and J by 4 bases, and 9 bases separated the two germline ends. The CDR3 DNA reads TGTGCCAGCAGTTACGAACCTCAGAATCAGCCCCAGCATTTT. It yields the protein CASSYEPQNQPQHF.

Regarding this clone: One end of the junction fails to match germline, which may point to a read error. The J gene is TRBJ1-1, the V gene TRBV7-8; perhaps TRBD1 as D (5 bases). The CDR3 totals 14 residues. In germline, CDR1 is SGHVS, CDR2 FQNEAQ. The DNA for the CDR3 is TGTGCCAGCAACTTAAGGGGCAGGAACACTGAAGCTTTCTTT. Its translation is CASNLRGRNTEAFF. The entire variable domain, with the rest obtained from reference TRBV7-8 and TRBJ1-1, is as follows: GAGVSQSPRYKVAKRGQDVALRCDPISGHVSLFWYQQALGQGPEFLTYFQNEAQLDKSGLPSDRFFAERPEGSVSTLKIQRTQQEDSAVYLCASNLRGRNTEAFFGQGTRLTVV.

This chain uses TRBV6-6 with TRBJ1-6, with D possibly matching TRBD1 (6 bases). Trimming removed 4 bases at V and 6 bases at J, with 10 bases between. This CDR3 spans 14 amino acids. The germline V gene encodes CDR1 MNHNY and CDR2 SVGAGI (reference sequence). The CDR3 region is CASSLLQGNSPLHF. The CDR3 DNA follows: TGTGCCAGCAGTTTATTACAGGGTAATTCACCCCTCCACTTT.

The V gene is TRBV11-2, the J gene TRBJ2-1, with 7 bases lining up with TRBD2. Germline V lookup: CDR1 SGHAT, CDR2 FQNNGV. The CDR3 is 15 amino acids. Trimming at V came to 5 bases and at J to 2 bases, leaving 6 bases not matched to a gene. CDR3 amino acids: CASSPAGTTYNEQFF. The DNA of the CDR3 is TGTGCCAGCAGCCCGGCCGGGACTACCTACAATGAGCAGTTCTTC. The full variable domain, rest sourced from reference TRBV11-2 and TRBJ2-1, is EAGVAQSPRYKIIEKRQSVAFWCNPISGHATLYWYQQILGQGPKLLIQFQNNGVVDDSQLPKDRFSAERLKGVDSTLKIQPAKLEDSAVYLCASSPAGTTYNEQFFGPGTRLTVL.

The rearrangement joins TRBV7-8 to TRBJ2-3; unclear D gene. V lost 1 base to trimming and J lost 1 base, with 6 bases between them. The CDR3 loop spans 14 amino acids. Germline CDR1 reads SGHVS; CDR2 reads FQNEAQ. The DNA of the CDR3 is TGTGCCAGCAGCTTAGTCCTAGGCACAGATACGCAGTATTTT. As protein: CASSLVLGTDTQYF.